The sequence of this T cell receptor (beta chain) was determined in a study of shared clonotypes between healthy human individuals. CDR3 length: 13 amino acids. Germline CDR1 is MRHNA and CDR2 is SNTAGT. Trimming removed 3 bases from V and 2 bases from J, with 7 bases in between. Data came from immunoSEQ multiplex PCR; TCRdb stores just in-frame clones and leaves some out. Of about 2 million clones listed, 90% to 95% were seen once; the top ten hold 0.1% to 0.15%. V gene TRBV6-4 combines with J gene TRBJ1-1, with TRBD1 as a possible D gene (5 bases). Material: naive CD4+ T cells sorted from blood. Subset in this sample: CD45RA+ positively selected. This receptor was obtained from a man aged 18 to 30 in good health. CDR3 DNA: TGTGCCAGCAGTGAACAGGATAACACTGAAGCTTTCTTT. Translated: CASSEQDNTEAFF.